The 22 T cell receptor beta chains reported below all come from one sample, sequenced in a study of control samples from healthy donors and cancer patients. The data were produced by immunoSEQ multiplex PCR, yet TCRdb's version contains in-frame clones alone and is incomplete. The table includes about 170,000 clones, around 94% detected once. The sample consisted of blood. The origin of the receptors is a woman in her late teens or twenties in good health.

CDR3 nucleotide sequence: TGTGCCACCGCAGGCAGTAATCAGCCCCAGCATTTT. It is translated as CATAGSNQPQHF. V is TRBV15 and J is TRBJ1-5; no clear D gene. The CDR3 contains 12 residues. Trimming took 8 bases from V and 4 from J, leaving 9 bases between them. In germline, CDR1 is LNHNV, CDR2 YYDKDF (reference sequence).

This rearrangement joins TRBV7-8 to TRBJ2-1; TRBD2 matches 8 bases. V shed 4 bases and J 2 bases; nucleotides not matched to a gene: 7. CDR1 is SGHVS, CDR2 FQNEAQ, per germline. The CDR3 is 16 amino acids. The CDR3 sequence is CASSSLAGWAYNEQFF. CDR3 coding DNA: TGTGCCAGCAGCTCTTTAGCGGGGTGGGCCTACAATGAGCAGTTCTTC.

This chain joins TRBV11-2 and TRBJ1-2, with D possibly being TRBD1 (6 bases). Trimming took 0 bases from V and 1 from J, leaving 18 bases between them. CDR1 is SGHAT and CDR2 is FQNNGV in the germline V gene. The CDR3 consists of 18 residues. The DNA for the CDR3 is TGTGCCAGCAGCTTAGATCGGTTTGTCAGGGGTTATAACTATGGCTACACCTTC. Its protein is CASSLDRFVRGYNYGYTF.

The chain is built from TRBV11-2 and TRBJ2-1; D might be TRBD1 (6 bases). There are 15 residues in the CDR3. V dropped 6 bases and J dropped 5 bases, with 17 bases sitting between them. Germline V gives CDR1 SGHAT, CDR2 FQNNGV. The CDR3 nucleotides are TGTGCCAGCAGACCCATTCAGGGGCGAGACAATGAGCAGTTCTTC. Protein sequence: CASRPIQGRDNEQFF.

The chain has TRBV9 and TRBJ2-7; TRBD2 matches 7 bases. The V and J ends lost 0 bases and 4 bases, in that order; junction bases with no gene match: 4. The CDR3 is 14 residues long. Germline V gene data show CDR1 as SGDLS and CDR2 as YYNGEE. The CDR3 DNA sequence: TGTGCCAGCAGCGTAGCGGGAGGTTTTTACGAGCAGTACTTC. Its translation is CASSVAGGFYEQYF.

The rearrangement joins TRBV28 to TRBJ1-2, with TRBD1 matching over 11 bases. This CDR3 region has 14 residues. CDR1 and CDR2 (germline): MDHEN, SYDVKM. The trim removed 6 bases at V and 3 bases at J, leaving 3 bases unmatched. The CDR3 here is CASRDRGRDYGYTF. The CDR3 bases are TGTGCCAGCAGGGACAGGGGGCGGGACTATGGCTACACCTTC.

In this sample, this clone turned up once. This chain uses TRBV13 with TRBJ2-7, with 7 bases matching TRBD1. Trimming took 2 bases from V and 7 from J; bases not matched to a gene: 2. The CDR3 is made up of 12 amino acids. From germline, CDR1 is PRHDT and CDR2 FYEKMQ (reference sequence). CDR3 bases: TGTGCCAGCAGCTTACTCAGGGGGGAGCAGTACTTC. Translating gives CASSLLRGEQYF.

The chain combines TRBV5-4 with TRBJ2-3; the D gene is possibly TRBD1 (5 bases). The germline V and J ends were trimmed by 0 bases and 6 bases, with 8 bases remaining between them. CDR3 length: 13 amino acids. From germline, CDR1 is SGHNT and CDR2 YYREEE (reference sequence). CDR3 DNA sequence: TGTGCCAGCAGCTTGGAGTGGGGCGATACGCAGTATTTT. Translation gives CASSLEWGDTQYF.

This clone was counted between two and nine times. J is TRBJ1-5 and V is TRBV12-5; 8 bases map to TRBD1. J lost 2 bases, V lost 0 bases, and 12 bases had no gene match. Germline V gives CDR1 LGHNT, CDR2 FRNRAP. The CDR3 length is 19 residues. CDR3: CASGLVLTQGAGGNQPQHF. CDR3 DNA sequence: TGTGCTAGTGGTTTGGTACTTACCCAGGGGGCCGGAGGCAATCAGCCCCAGCATTTT.

The chain links TRBV5-6 to TRBJ1-6; D is uncertain. CDR3 size: 15 residues. V was trimmed by 0 bases and J by 4 bases, leaving 8 bases between them. Germline CDR1 reads SGHDT; CDR2 reads YYEEEE. The CDR3 DNA reads as TGTGCCAGCAGCTTGGTGGCAGCATATAATTCACCCCTCCACTTT. Its protein is CASSLVAAYNSPLHF. Full variable domain (remainder filled in from reference TRBV5-6 and TRBJ1-6): DAGVTQSPTHLIKTRGQQVTLRCSPKSGHDTVSWYQQALGQGPQFIFQYYEEEERQRGNFPDRFSGHQFPNYSSELNVNALLLGDSALYLCASSLVAAYNSPLHFGNGTRLTVT.

This chain links TRBV28 with TRBJ1-4; TRBD1 matches at 7 bases. CDR1 and CDR2 from the germline V gene are MDHEN and SYDVKM. J was trimmed by 8 bases and V by 6 bases; bases with no gene match: 9. The CDR3 consists of 14 residues. CDR3 amino acids: CASSLGQVEEKLFF. For the CDR3, the DNA is TGTGCCAGCAGCCTAGGACAGGTAGAGGAAAAACTGTTTTTT.

This chain joins TRBV11-3 and TRBJ1-4, with D maybe TRBD1 (5 bases). Trimming removed 5 bases at V and 3 bases at J, with 13 bases between. The CDR3 is 15 amino acids. From germline, CDR1 is SGHNT and CDR2 YENEEA. In nucleotides, the CDR3 is TGTGCCAGCAGCCCTAGCGGGGGGGCTAATGAAAAACTGTTTTTT. This sequence encodes CASSPSGGANEKLFF.

The chain uses TRBV5-1 and TRBJ2-7, with 7 positions matching TRBD1. This CDR3 region has 14 residues. The V gene end was trimmed by 4 bases and the J gene end by 2 bases; junction bases not matched to a gene: 6. CDR1 is SGHRS and CDR2 is YFSETQ in the germline V gene. The CDR3 DNA follows: TGCGCCAGCAGCCCGGACAGGTTGACCTACGAGCAGTACTTC. Its translation: CASSPDRLTYEQYF.

The rearrangement uses TRBV2 and TRBJ1-3; no reliable D call. The V gene's germline CDR1 is SNHLY and CDR2 FYNNEI. V was shortened by 11 bases and J by 0 bases, with 14 bases between the two germline ends. This CDR3 has 14 amino acids. CDR3 region: CALILLTSGNTIYF. DNA for the CDR3: TGTGCCTTAATCTTACTTACCTCTGGAAACACCATATATTTT.

This clone was seen just once. The rearrangement uses TRBV2 and TRBJ2-3; either TRBD1 or TRBD2 may fit D (5 bases each). The CDR3 is 14 residues long. Trimming removed 6 bases at V and 2 bases at J, with 12 bases between. The germline CDR1 and CDR2 sequences are SNHLY and FYNNEI. DNA of the CDR3: TGTGCCAGCAGGGGGACCGCCGTCACAGATACGCAGTATTTT. It yields the protein CASRGTAVTDTQYF. Together with reference TRBV2 and TRBJ2-3, the CDR3 gives the full variable domain: EPEVTQTPSHQVTQMGQEVILRCVPISNHLYFYWYRQILGQKVEFLVSFYNNEISEKSEIFDDQFSVERPDGSNFTLKIRSTKLEDSAMYFCASRGTAVTDTQYFGPGTRLTVL.

The chain carries TRBV15 and TRBJ1-1; 8 bases agree with TRBD1. The germline CDR1 and CDR2 sequences are LNHNV and YYDKDF (reference sequence). The J segment lost 0 bases and the V segment lost 5 bases, leaving 8 bases of the junction unmatched. This CDR3 is 16 amino acids long. In DNA, the CDR3 is TGTGCCACCAGCCCTGACAGGGGACTATTGAACACTGAAGCTTTCTTT. This translates into CATSPDRGLLNTEAFF.

The V call is TRBV28, the J call TRBJ2-2; the D gene is possibly TRBD2 (6 bases). V was trimmed by 4 bases and J by 5 bases, leaving 17 bases between them. There are 16 residues in the CDR3. Germline CDR1 and CDR2: MDHEN and SYDVKM. The CDR3 DNA sequence: TGTGCCAGCAGTTCCCCGGGCCGCCGGGGGACCGGGGAGCTGTTTTTT. Its translation: CASSSPGRRGTGELFF.

The V gene is TRBV11-1, the J gene TRBJ2-6; D uncertain. CDR3 length: 13 residues. Germline V gene data show CDR1 as SGHAT and CDR2 as FQDESV (reference sequence). Trimming shortened V by 7 bases and J by 0 bases, and 4 bases separated the two germline ends. CDR3 sequence (DNA): TGTGCCAGCACCGTCTCTGGGGCCAACGTCCTGACTTTC. This encodes CASTVSGANVLTF.

This chain joins TRBV11-2 and TRBJ2-7; no reliable D call. Germline V gene data show CDR1 as SGHAT and CDR2 as FQNNGV. The CDR3 has 13 residues. V was pared by 1 base and J by 6 bases, with 10 bases between. The CDR3 bases are TGTGCCAGCAGCTTAGGTGGAGTACTCGAGCAGTACTTC. Translating it yields CASSLGGVLEQYF.

The V call is TRBV7-3, the J call TRBJ1-1; the match to TRBD1 covers 9 bases. This CDR3 is 14 amino acids long. CDR1 is SGHTA and CDR2 is FQGTGA in the germline V gene. V lost 5 bases to trimming and J lost 5 bases; unmatched junction nucleotides: 6. The CDR3 protein is CASSEQGAGTEAFF. In DNA, the CDR3 is TGTGCCAGCAGCGAACAGGGGGCGGGGACTGAAGCTTTCTTT.

This clone is a singleton in its sample. The chain uses TRBV6-5 and TRBJ1-4; a weak D match, TRBD1 (6 bases). CDR3 length equals 14 residues. CDR1 MNHEY and CDR2 SVGAGI come from the germline V gene. The germline V and J ends were trimmed by 6 bases and 2 bases, with 10 bases remaining between them. CDR3 residues: CASSRQATNEKLFF. CDR3 nucleotides: TGTGCCAGCAGCAGACAGGCCACTAATGAAAAACTGTTTTTT.

The chain combines TRBV5-1 with TRBJ2-3; D perhaps matches TRBD2 (5 bases). Per germline, CDR1 SGHRS and CDR2 YFSETQ. Deletions cut 4 bases from V and 1 base from J, with 13 bases between. CDR3 length: 15 amino acids. CDR3 nucleotide sequence: TGCGCCAGCAGCCGAGGAGGAGTACGCACAGATACGCAGTATTTT. Encoded protein: CASSRGGVRTDTQYF.